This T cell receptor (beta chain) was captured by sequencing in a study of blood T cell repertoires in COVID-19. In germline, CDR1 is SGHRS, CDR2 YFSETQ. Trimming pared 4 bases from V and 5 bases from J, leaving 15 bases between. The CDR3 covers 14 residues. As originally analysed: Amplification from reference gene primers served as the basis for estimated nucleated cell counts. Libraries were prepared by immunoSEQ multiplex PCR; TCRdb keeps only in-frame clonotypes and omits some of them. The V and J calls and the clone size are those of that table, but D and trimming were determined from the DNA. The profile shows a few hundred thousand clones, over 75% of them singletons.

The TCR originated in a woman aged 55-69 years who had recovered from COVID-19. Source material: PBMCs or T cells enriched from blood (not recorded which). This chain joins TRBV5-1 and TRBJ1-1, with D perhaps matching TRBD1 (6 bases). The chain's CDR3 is CASSDGQHSTEAFF. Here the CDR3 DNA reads TGCGCCAGCAGCGACGGACAGCATTCGACTGAAGCTTTCTTT.